This TCR beta chain was identified during a study of T cells after yellow fever vaccination (dated by TCRdb to between 2018 and 2020). Broadly, across the study: The SMART-Seq v4 Ultra Low Input RNA kit was used to prepare libraries from fractions with low cell numbers. Blood was drawn at multiple timepoints before and after primary and secondary immunization, with bulk PBMC replicates and cell subsets isolated. To track T-cell clones before and after primary and booster YFV17D yellow fever vaccination, bulk TCR alpha and beta repertoires were sequenced longitudinally. The cohort comprised two healthy male donors, one aged 18 to 30 and one aged 30 to 40 years.

Overall study outcomes, separate from this receptor: The study included only two donors, which limits how far the findings can be generalized. Most clones expanded after primary vaccination (almost 97% of CD4 and approximately 90% of CD8) were re-detected after the booster, suggesting that broad memory maintenance occurred. Compared with the primary T-cell response, the secondary T-cell response was faster but weaker, reaching its peak on day 5 rather than on day 15. Computational filtering was required because FACS-sorted repertoires could contain abundant contaminating clonotypes from the bulk population. A small fraction of clonotypes appeared in both the CD4 and CD8 compartments, likely as a result of convergent recombination.

This clonotype was seen repeatedly, ten times or more. Its target antigen remains unknown. No base qualities exist here, and no much larger clone lies one base off it. TCR cDNA was made using 5'RACE template switching, a step that added a universal primer site and unique molecular identifiers. Priming of cDNA synthesis was performed from both the TCR alpha and TCR beta constant segments. Libraries were amplified in two PCR steps, with sample barcodes and sequencing adapters added in the second step. Sequencing of the libraries was done on either Illumina HiSeq 2500 (2x100 bp) or NovaSeq (2x150 bp). The study's processing was this. MIGEC handled demultiplexing of reads and collapsing into UMI consensus sequences, while MiXCR performed V(D)J alignment. Clonotypes responding to the vaccine were identified with edgeR on replicate PBMC samples, with the criteria of FDR below 0.01 and a log2 fold change above 5 up to day 15. Each bulk clonotype received a CD4 or CD8 identity based on whether the sequenced CD4 or CD8 repertoire contained that clonotype at higher abundance. TCRdb passed the public sequencing reads through fastp at Q25 and MiXCR, retaining productive beta sequences. Merged by CDR3 protein, the rows form single entries marked with the most common genes and DNA. It is TCRdb's table, rather than the study itself, that gives the V and J calls and clone size. For this sample the table gives 450,000 to 550,000 distinct CDR3 sequences, of which 21% were detected only once. About 16% of the sample is held by the ten biggest clonotypes.

The sample's treatment or condition label, decoded: live attenuated yellow fever vaccine strain. At every blood-draw timepoint, two biological replicates of bulk PBMCs were collected. A standard Ficoll-Paque protocol was used to isolate PBMCs from peripheral blood. RNA was extracted with TriZol from bulk PBMCs, CD4 and CD8 fractions, and dextramer-positive and dextramer-negative fractions. Via the germline V gene, CDR1 is SGHTA and CDR2 FQGNSA. Cut back by 7 bases and 1 base, the V and J ends lie 12 bases apart. From cysteine to phenylalanine, the CDR3 is 14 amino acids long. Here the CDR3 DNA is all that survives: 42 bases in frame from base 1.

Sample: PBMCs, taken approximately 20 days after the first yellow fever vaccination. The chain couples TRBV7-2 to TRBJ2-3; no D gene is confidently identified. The sequence came from a young man who received the YFV17D yellow fever vaccine. The CDR3 has the sequence CASTFYLRTDTQYF. The sequence in DNA is TGTGCCAGCACCTTCTACCTTCGCACAGATACGCAGTATTTT.